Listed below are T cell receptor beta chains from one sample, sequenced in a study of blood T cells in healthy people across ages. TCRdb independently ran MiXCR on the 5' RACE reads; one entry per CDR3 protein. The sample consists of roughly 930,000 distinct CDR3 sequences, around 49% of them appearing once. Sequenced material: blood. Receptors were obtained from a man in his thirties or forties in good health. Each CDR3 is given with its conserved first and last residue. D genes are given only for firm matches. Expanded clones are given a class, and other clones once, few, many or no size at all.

cdr3_aa: CASSDSRTGMTQHF; cdr3_nt: TGTGCCAGCAGTGATTCCCGGACAGGGATGACCCAGCATTTT; v_call: TRBV6-1; j_call: TRBJ1-5; clone_size: -; d_call: TRBD1
cdr3_aa: CASSYSRGRSDTQYF; cdr3_nt: TGTGCCAGCAGTTACTCAAGGGGGCGAAGTGATACGCAGTATTTT; v_call: TRBV6-5; j_call: TRBJ2-3; clone_size: -; d_call: TRBD1
cdr3_aa: CASSLKGGHEQYF; cdr3_nt: TGTGCCAGCAGCTTAAAGGGGGGCCACGAGCAGTACTTC; v_call: TRBV7-2; j_call: TRBJ2-7; clone_size: -; d_call: -
cdr3_aa: CASSLTQGAHEQYF; cdr3_nt: TGTGCCAGCAGCCTGACGCAGGGGGCCCACGAGCAGTACTTC; v_call: TRBV7-2; j_call: TRBJ2-7; clone_size: -; d_call: TRBD1
cdr3_aa: CSARDGGGTLDEQFF; cdr3_nt: TGCAGTGCTAGAGATGGCGGGGGGACTCTCGATGAGCAGTTCTTC; v_call: TRBV20-1; j_call: TRBJ2-1; clone_size: few; d_call: TRBD2
cdr3_aa: CASSLPVSGSLYEQYF; cdr3_nt: TGTGCCAGCAGCTTACCAGTCAGTGGCTCCCTCTACGAGCAGTACTTC; v_call: TRBV7-6; j_call: TRBJ2-7; clone_size: few; d_call: -
cdr3_aa: CASSLEGYGKNIQYF; cdr3_nt: TGCGCCAGCAGCTTGGAGGGGTACGGCAAAAACATTCAGTACTTC; v_call: TRBV5-1; j_call: TRBJ2-4; clone_size: few; d_call: -
cdr3_aa: CASSLVGLLTDTQYF; cdr3_nt: TGCGCCAGCAGCTTGGTCGGGTTGCTCACAGATACGCAGTATTTT; v_call: TRBV5-1; j_call: TRBJ2-3; clone_size: -; d_call: -
cdr3_aa: CASSSARNEQFF; cdr3_nt: TGTGCCAGCAGCTCGGCCCGAAATGAGCAGTTCTTC; v_call: TRBV28; j_call: TRBJ2-1; clone_size: many; d_call: -
cdr3_aa: CASSQDLGTSEQYF; cdr3_nt: TGTGCCAGCAGCCAAGATCTGGGGACCAGCGAGCAGTACTTC; v_call: TRBV3-1; j_call: TRBJ2-7; clone_size: -; d_call: -
cdr3_aa: CASRLPDQETQYF; cdr3_nt: TGTGCCAGCCGATTGCCGGACCAAGAGACCCAGTACTTC; v_call: TRBV27; j_call: TRBJ2-5; clone_size: -; d_call: -
cdr3_aa: CASSLASLAGGPTDTQYF; cdr3_nt: TGTGCCAGCAGCTTAGCCTCCCTAGCGGGGGGTCCCACAGATACGCAGTATTTT; v_call: TRBV11-3; j_call: TRBJ2-3; clone_size: few; d_call: TRBD2
cdr3_aa: CASLAGGNNEQYF; cdr3_nt: TGTGCCAGCCTAGCGGGGGGAAACAATGAGCAGTACTTC; v_call: TRBV2; j_call: TRBJ2-5; clone_size: once; d_call: TRBD2
cdr3_aa: CASSPLGDSSYEQYF; cdr3_nt: TGTGCCAGCTCACCCTTGGGGGACAGCTCCTACGAGCAGTACTTC; v_call: TRBV18; j_call: TRBJ2-7; clone_size: -; d_call: TRBD1
cdr3_aa: CSVPLMSTEAFF; cdr3_nt: TGCAGCGTCCCCCTTATGAGCACTGAAGCTTTCTTT; v_call: TRBV20-1; j_call: TRBJ1-1; clone_size: -; d_call: -
cdr3_aa: CASRAGTVVYGYTF; cdr3_nt: TGTGCCAGCAGGGCCGGGACTGTAGTCTATGGCTACACCTTC; v_call: TRBV28; j_call: TRBJ1-2; clone_size: few; d_call: -
cdr3_aa: CASSRTETYEQYF; cdr3_nt: TGTGCCAGCAGCCGGACAGAGACCTACGAGCAGTACTTC; v_call: TRBV3-1; j_call: TRBJ2-7; clone_size: -; d_call: -
cdr3_aa: CASSQVEKSPLHF; cdr3_nt: TGTGCCAGCAGCCAAGTTGAGAAATCACCCCTCCACTTT; v_call: TRBV3-1; j_call: TRBJ1-6; clone_size: -; d_call: -
cdr3_aa: CATSSSRQKLTDTQYF; cdr3_nt: TGTGCCACCAGCTCCAGCCGACAGAAGCTCACAGATACGCAGTATTTT; v_call: TRBV15; j_call: TRBJ2-3; clone_size: -; d_call: -
cdr3_aa: CASSWDRGGPYEQYF; cdr3_nt: TGTGCCAGCAGTTGGGACAGGGGGGGTCCCTACGAGCAGTACTTC; v_call: TRBV7-2; j_call: TRBJ2-7; clone_size: -; d_call: TRBD1
cdr3_aa: CASSPSRGKNIQYF; cdr3_nt: TGTGCCAGCAGCCCCAGCAGGGGGAAAAACATTCAGTACTTC; v_call: TRBV7-2; j_call: TRBJ2-4; clone_size: -; d_call: TRBD1
cdr3_aa: CASSPGQRAGYGYTF; cdr3_nt: TGTGCCAGCAGCCCCGGACAGAGGGCAGGGTATGGCTACACCTTC; v_call: TRBV27; j_call: TRBJ1-2; clone_size: -; d_call: -
cdr3_aa: CASSAHHNEQFF; cdr3_nt: TGCGCCAGCAGCGCCCACCATAATGAGCAGTTCTTC; v_call: TRBV5-1; j_call: TRBJ2-1; clone_size: -; d_call: -
cdr3_aa: CASSPGTALSYEQYF; cdr3_nt: TGTGCCAGCAGCCCCGGGACAGCGTTATCCTACGAGCAGTACTTC; v_call: TRBV11-3; j_call: TRBJ2-7; clone_size: few; d_call: TRBD1
cdr3_aa: CASSAQGAGANSPLHF; cdr3_nt: TGTGCCAGCAGCGCCCAGGGGGCAGGGGCTAATTCACCCCTCCACTTT; v_call: TRBV9; j_call: TRBJ1-6; clone_size: few; d_call: TRBD1
cdr3_aa: CSVDRGSDTQYF; cdr3_nt: TGCAGCGTTGATAGAGGGTCAGATACGCAGTATTTT; v_call: TRBV29-1; j_call: TRBJ2-3; clone_size: few; d_call: -
cdr3_aa: CASSATVGSGYEEQYF; cdr3_nt: TGTGCCAGCAGTGCCACGGTCGGGAGCGGATACGAAGAGCAGTACTTC; v_call: TRBV6-1; j_call: TRBJ2-7; clone_size: -; d_call: -
cdr3_aa: CASSFQRGDEQFF; cdr3_nt: TGCGCCAGCAGCTTTCAGCGTGGCGATGAGCAGTTCTTC; v_call: TRBV5-1; j_call: TRBJ2-1; clone_size: many; d_call: -
cdr3_aa: CASSLTFLGLAGRRETQYF; cdr3_nt: TGTGCCAGCAGTTTAACCTTCCTCGGACTAGCGGGGCGCAGGGAGACCCAGTACTTC; v_call: TRBV27; j_call: TRBJ2-5; clone_size: many; d_call: TRBD2
cdr3_aa: CASSSWDRAFHNEQFF; cdr3_nt: TGCGCCAGCAGCTCATGGGACAGGGCCTTTCACAATGAGCAGTTCTTC; v_call: TRBV5-1; j_call: TRBJ2-1; clone_size: -; d_call: TRBD1
cdr3_aa: CASSTEGTGPYEQYF; cdr3_nt: TGTGCCAGCAGTACCGAAGGGACGGGGCCCTACGAGCAGTACTTC; v_call: TRBV6-2/TRBV6-3; j_call: TRBJ2-7; clone_size: -; d_call: -
cdr3_aa: CASSPSGGNQETQYF; cdr3_nt: TGTGCCAGCAGTCCTAGCGGGGGAAATCAAGAGACCCAGTACTTC; v_call: TRBV27; j_call: TRBJ2-5; clone_size: few; d_call: TRBD2
cdr3_aa: CASSGDASEGEKLFF; cdr3_nt: TGCGCCAGCAGCGGGGACGCGTCCGAAGGGGAAAAACTGTTTTTT; v_call: TRBV5-1; j_call: TRBJ1-4; clone_size: few; d_call: -
cdr3_aa: CASSLAGSRDEQFF; cdr3_nt: TGCGCCAGCAGCTTGGCGGGGAGCAGGGATGAGCAGTTCTTC; v_call: TRBV5-1; j_call: TRBJ2-1; clone_size: -; d_call: -
cdr3_aa: CASSPPTSGLRNEQYF; cdr3_nt: TGTGCCAGCAGCCCCCCGACTAGCGGTCTACGCAATGAGCAGTACTTC; v_call: TRBV11-2; j_call: TRBJ2-7; clone_size: -; d_call: TRBD2
cdr3_aa: CSARDQGRIQFSNYGYTF; cdr3_nt: TGCAGTGCTAGAGATCAGGGCCGTATCCAGTTCTCTAACTATGGCTACACCTTC; v_call: TRBV20-1; j_call: TRBJ1-2; clone_size: once; d_call: -
cdr3_aa: CSARANRLAGGYNEQYF; cdr3_nt: TGCAGTGCTAGAGCCAACCGACTAGCGGGGGGGTACAATGAGCAGTACTTC; v_call: TRBV20-1; j_call: TRBJ2-7; clone_size: -; d_call: TRBD2
cdr3_aa: CASSEWAGAYEQYF; cdr3_nt: TGTGCCAGCAGTGAATGGGCAGGAGCCTACGAGCAGTACTTC; v_call: TRBV2; j_call: TRBJ2-7; clone_size: -; d_call: -
cdr3_aa: CASNDRGWDGYTF; cdr3_nt: TGTGCCAGCAATGACAGGGGCTGGGATGGCTACACCTTC; v_call: TRBV2; j_call: TRBJ1-2; clone_size: few; d_call: TRBD1
cdr3_aa: CSAIRTSGGNEQFF; cdr3_nt: TGCAGTGCTATAAGGACTAGCGGGGGAAATGAGCAGTTCTTC; v_call: TRBV20-1; j_call: TRBJ2-1; clone_size: few; d_call: TRBD2
cdr3_aa: CASSFFGQGSTDTQYF; cdr3_nt: TGTGCCAGCAGCTTTTTCGGGCAGGGAAGCACAGATACGCAGTATTTT; v_call: TRBV7-2; j_call: TRBJ2-3; clone_size: -; d_call: -
cdr3_aa: CASTEQGARDTQYF; cdr3_nt: TGTGCCAGCACCGAACAGGGGGCTAGAGATACGCAGTATTTT; v_call: TRBV6-2/TRBV6-3; j_call: TRBJ2-3; clone_size: once; d_call: TRBD1
cdr3_aa: CASSPTGVSHNEQFF; cdr3_nt: TGCGCCAGCAGCCCGACAGGGGTTTCGCACAATGAGCAGTTCTTC; v_call: TRBV5-1; j_call: TRBJ2-1; clone_size: few; d_call: TRBD1
cdr3_aa: CASRPPRGRSTEAFF; cdr3_nt: TGTGCCAGCAGGCCCCCTCGGGGGCGGAGCACTGAAGCTTTCTTT; v_call: TRBV28; j_call: TRBJ1-1; clone_size: few; d_call: -
cdr3_aa: CASSPTGGQRETQYF; cdr3_nt: TGTGCCAGCAGTCCGACAGGGGGCCAGCGAGAGACCCAGTACTTC; v_call: TRBV28; j_call: TRBJ2-5; clone_size: -; d_call: TRBD1
cdr3_aa: CASQPEVIGTDTQYF; cdr3_nt: TGTGCCAGCCAACCGGAGGTAATTGGGACAGATACGCAGTATTTT; v_call: TRBV11-2; j_call: TRBJ2-3; clone_size: few; d_call: -
cdr3_aa: CAISEPTGAQRDTQYF; cdr3_nt: TGTGCCATCAGTGAGCCGACAGGGGCCCAAAGAGATACGCAGTATTTT; v_call: TRBV10-3; j_call: TRBJ2-3; clone_size: few; d_call: TRBD1
cdr3_aa: CASGDRTNYGYTF; cdr3_nt: TGTGCCAGCGGGGACAGAACTAACTATGGCTACACCTTC; v_call: TRBV7-2; j_call: TRBJ1-2; clone_size: -; d_call: TRBD1
cdr3_aa: CSANPSGTYEQYF; cdr3_nt: TGCAGTGCTAATCCTAGCGGAACCTACGAGCAGTACTTC; v_call: TRBV20-1; j_call: TRBJ2-7; clone_size: few; d_call: TRBD2
cdr3_aa: CASSFGTSGGQSSGANVLTF; cdr3_nt: TGTGCCAGCAGCTTTGGGACTAGCGGGGGGCAGAGCTCTGGGGCCAACGTCCTGACTTTC; v_call: TRBV7-8; j_call: TRBJ2-6; clone_size: few; d_call: TRBD2
cdr3_aa: CSVILTYEQYF; cdr3_nt: TGCAGCGTTATACTTACCTACGAGCAGTACTTC; v_call: TRBV29-1; j_call: TRBJ2-7; clone_size: -; d_call: -
cdr3_aa: CASSLAFDEQYF; cdr3_nt: TGTGCCAGCAGTTTAGCGTTCGACGAGCAGTACTTC; v_call: TRBV12-3/TRBV12-4; j_call: TRBJ2-7; clone_size: few; d_call: -
cdr3_aa: CASREGNDQPQHF; cdr3_nt: TGTGCCAGCAGAGAAGGCAACGATCAGCCCCAGCATTTT; v_call: TRBV6-1; j_call: TRBJ1-5; clone_size: few; d_call: -
cdr3_aa: CASSEYNTDTQYF; cdr3_nt: TGTGCCAGCAGTGAATACAACACAGATACGCAGTATTTT; v_call: TRBV2; j_call: TRBJ2-3; clone_size: -; d_call: -
cdr3_aa: CASSWDRVSNQPQHF; cdr3_nt: TGTGCCAGCAGCTGGGACAGGGTCAGCAATCAGCCCCAGCATTTT; v_call: TRBV7-2; j_call: TRBJ1-5; clone_size: few; d_call: TRBD1
cdr3_aa: CSVVRDSSYEQYF; cdr3_nt: TGCAGCGTTGTAAGGGACAGCTCCTACGAGCAGTACTTC; v_call: TRBV29-1; j_call: TRBJ2-7; clone_size: few; d_call: TRBD1
cdr3_aa: CASSDGTESNQPQHF; cdr3_nt: TGCGCCAGCAGCGACGGGACCGAGAGCAATCAGCCCCAGCATTTT; v_call: TRBV5-1; j_call: TRBJ1-5; clone_size: -; d_call: -
cdr3_aa: CASSTMAGSSYNEQYF; cdr3_nt: TGTGCCAGCAGCACTATGGCGGGGAGCTCCTACAATGAGCAGTACTTC; v_call: TRBV7-3; j_call: TRBJ2-7; clone_size: -; d_call: -